The entry below gives a single T cell receptor beta chain sequence along with its context. Genomic DNA, the template, was used for profiling of the TCR beta VDJ and CDR3. TCRdb processed the reads anew with MiXCR; each CDR3 protein has one entry. The table includes under 250,000 distinct CDR3 sequences, approximately 45% detected once. Germline CDR1 SEHNR, CDR2 FQNEAQ (reference sequence). Trimming left V 5 bases short and J 11 bases short, with 22 bases between. The CDR3 runs 15 residues. This sample was included in a study of CD8+CD57+ T cells in acquired aplastic anemia. Looking at the study overall: Sorted cells (CD4+ and CD8+) yielded DNA amounts that averaged approximately 3.2 ug.

Sequenced patients had shown CD8+CD57+ cell expansion by flow cytometry. No therapy had been given to the patients at the time of blood sampling. What was sequenced was sorted CD4+, CD8+, or CD8+CD57+ T cells (not recorded which) from PBMCs. The rearrangement joins TRBV7-9 to TRBJ1-5; D may be TRBD1 (5 bases). This TCR was sampled from a human donor with aplastic anemia. The CDR3 protein is CASSHKWEGLETQHF. DNA for the CDR3: TGTGCCAGCAGCCATAAGTGGGAGGGGTTGGAGACCCAGCATTTT.